This record covers a single TCR beta chain. Its antigen remains unknown. TCRdb called the 5' RACE reads again in MiXCR, with one record for every CDR3 protein. The table has 140,000 or so distinct CDR3 sequences, 6% to 6.5% seen once. The CDR3 totals 13 residues. Trimming pared 0 bases from V and 5 bases from J, leaving 9 bases between. The V gene's germline CDR1 is DFQATT and CDR2 SNEGSKA (reference sequence). This sample was included in a study of T-cell memory formation after mild COVID-19. Study details: Largely, TCR clusters stayed within a single donor. Study-level points and caveats: Cross-reactive memory appears to have joined, as suggested by some responding clones showing up in pre-infection memory.

This receptor was identified in an adult woman who had mild COVID-19 (a few samples of this study predate the infection). Cell type and time point are not known. The source material was PBMCs or a T cell subset sorted from them (not recorded which). The chain employs TRBV20-1 and TRBJ2-3; D is ambiguous. The CDR3 bases are TGCAGTGCTAGAGATTCGCTAGTAGATACGCAGTATTTT. This translates into CSARDSLVDTQYF.